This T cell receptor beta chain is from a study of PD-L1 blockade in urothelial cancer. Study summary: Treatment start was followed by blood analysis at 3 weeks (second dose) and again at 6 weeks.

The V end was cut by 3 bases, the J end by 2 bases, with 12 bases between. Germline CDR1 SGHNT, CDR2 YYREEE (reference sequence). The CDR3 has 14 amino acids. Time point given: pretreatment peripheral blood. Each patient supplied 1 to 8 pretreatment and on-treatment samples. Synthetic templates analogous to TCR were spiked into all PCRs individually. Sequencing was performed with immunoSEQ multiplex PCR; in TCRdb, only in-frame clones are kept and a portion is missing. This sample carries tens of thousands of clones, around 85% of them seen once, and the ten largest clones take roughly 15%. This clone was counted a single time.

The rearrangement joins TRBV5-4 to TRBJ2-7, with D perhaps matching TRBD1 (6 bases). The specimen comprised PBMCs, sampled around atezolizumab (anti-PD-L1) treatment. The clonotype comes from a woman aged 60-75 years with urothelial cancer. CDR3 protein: CASSSPGQTYEQYF. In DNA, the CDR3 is TGTGCCAGCAGCTCTCCGGGACAAACCTACGAGCAGTACTTC.